This T cell receptor (beta chain) was sequenced for a study of CD8 T cells in ankylosing spondylitis (dated by TCRdb to the late 2010s). In terms of the full investigation: The study profiled T cell receptor beta repertoires in healthy donors and ankylosing spondylitis patients to find disease-linked TCR variants. The full study cohort comprised 25 ankylosing spondylitis patients and roughly 110 healthy donors. Samples of peripheral blood were taken, and for ankylosing spondylitis patients, synovial fluid was collected as well. General findings and caveats noted by the study authors: Some motif variants had previously been reported in the synovial fluid and blood of reactive arthritis patients, which suggests shared mechanisms of disease initiation. The disease-linked clones were reported as significantly enriched in matched synovial fluid samples from ankylosing spondylitis patients. A TCR beta motif of about 8 highly homologous amino acid variants appeared characteristic of blood from ankylosing spondylitis patients. The disease-linked clones had a CD8+ phenotype and were found at relatively low frequencies in peripheral blood.

Instrument on record: Illumina HiSeq 2500. Quantitative 5'-RACE with molecular barcodes was the method used to prepare the TCR beta libraries. Regarding the original processing steps: A new computational method based on a probabilistic model of VDJ rearrangement was used to identify disease-linked TCR variants. TCRdb reanalyzed the raw reads on its own, using fastp at Q25 for trimming and MiXCR for clone calling, and kept in-frame beta chains. Here each entry gathers all rows of one CDR3 protein and keeps the most common genes and DNA. These V and J calls originate from TCRdb's pipeline instead of the authors' own analysis. This sample has around 390,000 distinct CDR3 sequences in its table, and around 24% of those were observed once. The ten largest clones take up around 16% of the sample. Inclusive of the bounding cysteine and phenylalanine, the CDR3 is 13 residues long. The read is trimmed to its CDR3 DNA, 39 bases read in frame from base 1. The V and J ends are trimmed by 4 bases and 7 bases, leaving 15 bases between them. Based on the germline V gene (reference sequence), the CDR1 and CDR2 sequences are DFQATT and SNEGSKA.

Comments on this clonotype: The clone's antigen remains unknown. The sample holds no much larger clone one base away, and base qualities are not on file.

The sequenced sample was blood, either unsorted or a sorted T cell fraction (not recorded which). The chain joins TRBV20-1 to TRBJ2-3, with no reliable assignment of the D segment. This TCR derives from a male donor with ankylosing spondylitis. DNA sequence: TGCAGTGCTACCGGTCCGGCACCCCATACGCAGTATTTT. It translates as CSATGPAPHTQYF.